This passage covers 12 T cell receptor beta chains from one sample sequenced in a study of Ad26.COV2.S vaccination and SARS-CoV-2 variants. The sample's treatment: around 19 received Ad26.COV2.S at low or high dose, single or two shots; 5 received placebo; per-sample allocation not given. Specimens were obtained on day 63 following the first vaccine or placebo injection. Clones were read by immunoSEQ multiplex PCR, and TCRdb kept only the in-frame ones, dropping some. The data hold 300,000 to 350,000 clones, with around 89% observed a single time. The sample in question was peripheral blood, obtained in a trial of Ad26.COV2.S vaccine versus placebo. The receptors originated from a person aged 18-65 years who received the Ad26.COV2.S COVID-19 vaccine or a placebo.

The chain is built from TRBV12-5 and TRBJ1-1; D not certain. Trimming took off 0 bases at V and 5 bases at J, with 7 bases between the two ends. Per the germline V gene, CDR1 is LGHNT and CDR2 is FRNRAP. This CDR3 is 13 amino acids long. CDR3 sequence reads: CASGLVRGTEAFF. The CDR3 region has the DNA TGTGCTAGTGGTTTGGTACGAGGGACTGAAGCTTTCTTT.

The genes are TRBV7-2 and TRBJ1-1, with 7 nucleotides matching TRBD1. The CDR3 runs 15 residues. The germline V gene has CDR1 SGHTA and CDR2 FQGNSA. J gave up 5 bases and V 1 base, and 7 bases lay outside the gene matches. The CDR3, as DNA: TGTGCCAGCAGCTTAGAGGGGGCAGGGTTAACTGAAGCTTTCTTT. Amino acid sequence: CASSLEGAGLTEAFF.

The chain couples TRBV29-1 to TRBJ1-2, with D perhaps TRBD1 (5 bases). There are 15 residues in the CDR3. Germline-derived CDR1 and CDR2 are SQVTM and ANQGSEA. Trimming shortened V by 6 bases and J by 1 base, and 18 bases separated the two germline ends. The CDR3 bases are TGCAGCGTCGACCCGGGACGGGGGGTTAACTATGGCTACACCTTC. Encoded protein: CSVDPGRGVNYGYTF.

The gene calls are TRBV7-3 and TRBJ2-2; 7 nucleotides agree with TRBD1. Germline V gives CDR1 SGHTA, CDR2 FQGTGA. The V gene end was trimmed by 5 bases and the J gene end by 4 bases; junction bases not matched to a gene: 4. The CDR3 contains 14 residues. In DNA, the CDR3 is TGTGCCAGCAGCCGGGACAGACTCACCGGGGAGCTGTTTTTT. This encodes CASSRDRLTGELFF. The whole variable domain, remainder taken from reference TRBV7-3 and TRBJ2-2, is GAGVSQTPSNKVTEKGKYVELRCDPISGHTALYWYRQSLGQGPEFLIYFQGTGAADDSGLPNDRFFAVRPEGSVSTLKIQRTERGDSAVYLCASSRDRLTGELFFGEGSRLTVL.

V usage is TRBV21-1 and J usage is TRBJ1-1; the table's D call, TRBD1, was not checked against the DNA. TRBV21-1 is tagged as a pseudogene. The CDR3 loop spans 15 amino acids. CDR3 sequence (DNA): TGTGCCAGCAGCATACGGACAGGGGGCGGGACTGAAGCTTTCTTT. Translation: CASSIRTGGGTEAFF.

The chain uses TRBV6-4 and TRBJ2-3, with D maybe TRBD2 (7 bases). The V and J ends lost 2 bases and 3 bases respectively, with 15 bases between them. The CDR3 runs 16 residues. The germline V gene encodes CDR1 MRHNA and CDR2 SNTAGT. The CDR3 region has the DNA TGTGCCAGCAGTGACGGGGGGGCCGGTAGGACAGATACGCAGTATTTT. It yields the protein CASSDGGAGRTDTQYF.

The chain recombines TRBV6-6 with TRBJ2-7; perhaps TRBD1 as D (6 bases). The CDR3 length is 14 residues. Germline V gives CDR1 MNHNY, CDR2 SVGAGI (reference sequence). The V end lost 2 bases, the J end lost 6 bases, and 14 bases lay between the germline ends. CDR3: CASSYIQGVAEQYF. The CDR3 coding sequence is TGTGCCAGCAGTTACATACAGGGAGTGGCCGAGCAGTACTTC.

Here the CDR3 reads CASSLLPSGSFDNEQFF. The CDR3 coding sequence is TGTGCCAGCAGCTTACTCCCTAGCGGGTCCTTCGACAATGAGCAGTTCTTC. The V and J genes are TRBV7-9 and TRBJ2-1, with TRBD2 matching over 8 bases. Germline V gene lookup returns CDR1 SEHNR and CDR2 FQNEAQ (reference sequence). V lost 2 bases, J lost 5 bases, and 11 bases stayed unmatched. CDR3 length: 17 amino acids.

The chain links TRBV28 to TRBJ2-3; 7 nucleotides line up with TRBD2. The CDR3 consists of 17 residues. Looked up from germline, CDR1 is MDHEN and CDR2 is SYDVKM. V shed 1 base, J shed 1 base, and the junction held 8 bases outside the gene matches. The CDR3 DNA reads TGTGCCAGCAGTTTATTTCAGCGGGGAGTCGGCACAGATACGCAGTATTTT. Translated: CASSLFQRGVGTDTQYF.

The V call is TRBV7-9, the J call TRBJ2-1; TRBD1 matches 8 bases. J gave up 8 bases and V 5 bases, and 14 bases lay outside the gene matches. The CDR3 is made up of 16 amino acids. Germline values: CDR1 SEHNR, CDR2 FQNEAQ (reference sequence). The CDR3 DNA sequence: TGTGCCAGCAGCCACCGGACAGGGTACGGGGATGATGAGCAGTTCTTC. It codes for CASSHRTGYGDDEQFF.

The count of this clone is one. The chain uses TRBV5-1 and TRBJ2-7; TRBD1 matches at 10 bases. This CDR3 has 15 amino acids. Germline loops: CDR1 SGHRS, CDR2 YFSETQ. V was pared by 3 bases and J by 1 base, with 4 bases of the junction left unmatched. The CDR3 loop is CASSYGTGESYEQYF. CDR3 DNA sequence: TGCGCCAGCAGCTACGGGACAGGGGAATCCTACGAGCAGTACTTC.

The chain combines TRBV18 with TRBJ2-1; a possible D gene is TRBD1 (5 bases). Germline CDR1 reads KGHSH; CDR2 reads LQKENI. This CDR3 has 20 amino acids. V was pared by 3 bases and J by 0 bases, with 24 bases between. CDR3 nucleotide sequence: TGTGCCAGCTCACCGTCAAGGGCAGGGCGAACGGAGAGCTCCTACAATGAGCAGTTCTTC. It yields the protein CASSPSRAGRTESSYNEQFF.